This T cell receptor (beta chain) was recorded in a study of tumor and adjacent non-tumor tissue in lung cancer. A modified ARM-PCR protocol with three rounds of nested PCR amplified TCRbeta. TCRdb analysed the multiplex PCR reads with MiXCR anew, one entry per CDR3 protein. The table records about 98,000 distinct CDR3 sequences, 75% to 90% of them present only once. No cell sorting was done before RNA was extracted from the tissue. Distant lung tissue was collected more than 3 cm away from the tumor edge. Donors were chemotherapy-naive, newly diagnosed lung cancer surgical patients in China, August–late 2014. Findings of the study overall: Significantly higher TCR diversity was found in tumor than normal lung. In normal lung, the top 100 clones were significantly more dominant than in tumor. Higher tumor TCR diversity was associated with shorter survival.

From germline, CDR1 is SGHAT and CDR2 FQDESV (reference sequence). V was clipped by 2 bases and J by 6 bases, with 12 bases between them. The CDR3 contains 14 residues. As to this clonotype: Its antigen is still unknown. The CDR3 end shows no conserved phenylalanine or tryptophan, and so a read error is likely.

The TCR was taken from a man aged 55-75 years with small cell lung cancer. What was sequenced was distant non-tumor lung tissue. The chain joins TRBV11-1 to TRBJ2-3, with TRBD1 as a possible D gene (6 bases). The CDR3 sequence is CASSLTQGTDTQYY. The CDR3 nucleotides are TGTGCCAGCAGCTTAACCCAGGGGACGGATACGCAGTATTAT.